This TCR beta chain was obtained from a study of cytomegalovirus exposure and HLA in healthy donors. Note on this clone: The target antigen is unknown. Other nucleotide sequences from this sample produce the same CDR3.

Points from the study as a whole: Earlier analysis found most TCR beta V segments productive about 90% or about 30% of the time.

The PCR was carried out with 60 Vbeta primers and 13 Jbeta primers. Sequencing used immunoSEQ multiplex PCR; TCRdb keeps in-frame clones, though not all of them. The sample includes around 110,000 clones, more than 65% of them seen just once. The CDR3 covers 15 residues. The trim removed 5 bases at V and 1 base at J, leaving 7 bases unmatched. The germline V gene encodes CDR1 SGHTA and CDR2 FQGTGA. The material sequenced was PBMCs. The receptor was isolated from a woman between 45 and 65 years old in good health and CMV-seropositive. V gene TRBV7-3 combines with J gene TRBJ2-7, with TRBD2 matching over 8 bases. The CDR3 reads CASSPTGGTSYEQYF. The CDR3 DNA follows: TGTGCCAGCAGCCCTACGGGGGGGACTTCCTACGAGCAGTACTTC.